This TCR beta chain was captured by sequencing in a study of response to subunit inactivated influenza vaccine. TCRdb ran MiXCR on the RT-PCR reads and lists one entry per CDR3 protein. The profile shows roughly 500,000 distinct CDR3 sequences, approximately 16% of them singletons. V gave up 5 bases and J gave up 0 bases, with 4 bases separating them. The CDR3 covers 12 residues. Germline V CDR1 and CDR2: SGHTA, FQGNSA. Study-level points and caveats: Authors suggested each seasonal flu vaccination may recruit only limited numbers of new T cells.

This clonotype was recorded many times. Its cognate antigen is unknown. The receptor was isolated from a man between 50 and 75 years old who received an inactivated influenza vaccine. The gene calls are TRBV7-2 and TRBJ1-1; D unclear. The input for sequencing was CD4+ T cells sorted from PBMCs, taken about 23 months after vaccination. The CDR3 reads CASSIMNTEAFF. The CDR3 DNA is TGTGCCAGCAGCATCATGAACACTGAAGCTTTCTTT.